This T cell receptor (beta chain) derives from a study of T-cell reconstitution after alpha-beta-depleted transplantation in children. General study findings and limits: By about two months after transplant, alpha-beta T cells reportedly arose from several hundred graft clones that had expanded.

To note about this clonotype: The antigen is undetermined.

Between the trimmed V and J ends, which lost 3 bases and 4 bases, there was a span of 28 bases. This CDR3 is built from 20 residues. CDR1 is MGHDK and CDR2 is SYGVNS in the germline V gene. Molecular barcoding with unique molecular identifiers was used for the TCRbeta library. TCRdb reprocessed the PCR reads with MiXCR, giving one entry per CDR3 protein. The data contain approximately 85,000 distinct CDR3 sequences, around 15% of them singletons. The TCR was taken from a male patient aged 2-15 years who had a stem cell transplant for acute lymphoblastic leukemia, so the T cells may come from the graft donor. The chain carries TRBV25-1 and TRBJ2-1; no firm D call. The sequencing used PBMCs, mostly from graft donor cells, collected 180 days after TCRalphabeta/CD19-depleted stem cell transplant. CDR3 sequence: CASSDDPPLYEVDLYNEQFF. The CDR3 DNA follows: TGTGCCAGCAGTGATGACCCCCCACTTTATGAGGTTGACCTTTACAATGAGCAGTTCTTC.